This T cell receptor (beta chain) was retrieved from a study of Ad26.COV2.S vaccination and SARS-CoV-2 variants. This clone was seen only once. Sequenced by immunoSEQ multiplex PCR; TCRdb stores in-frame clones only, minus some. Of approximately 480,000 clones listed, approximately 88% are singletons. Treatment noted: some 20 received Ad26.COV2.S at low or high dose, single or two shots; about 5 received placebo; per-sample allocation not given. The samples date from day 63 after the first vaccine or placebo injection. An Ad26 vector carrying the Wuhan-strain SARS-CoV-2 spike served as the vaccine. The sequences come from peripheral blood, collected in a trial of Ad26.COV2.S vaccine versus placebo. This TCR derives from a person aged 18-60 years who received the Ad26.COV2.S COVID-19 vaccine or a placebo.

The CDR3 nucleotides are TGTGCCAGCAGTAGAACAGGGCCGGAGCAGTTCTTC. This codes for CASSRTGPEQFF. This chain joins TRBV6-6 and TRBJ2-1; tentatively, D is TRBD1 (6 bases). The V gene's germline CDR1 is MNHNY and CDR2 SVGAGI (reference sequence). The CDR3 totals 12 residues. The V and J ends lost 5 bases and 10 bases respectively, with 12 bases between them.